The source of this T cell receptor beta chain is a study of blood T cell repertoires in COVID-19. For the study at large: The analysed material was cDNA or gDNA that came from T cells, B-cell-depleted T cells, or PBMCs.

In the source study's methods: Reference gene primer amplification in the assay estimated nucleated cell counts. Measured with immunoSEQ multiplex PCR; TCRdb has only the in-frame clones, and not every one. From that table come the V and J calls and clone size; the DNA was used to work out D and trimming. The sample contains around 75,000 clones, 79% of which appear only once. V dropped 9 bases and J dropped 2; count of bases not matched to a gene: 11. Germline V gene data show CDR1 as MNHEY and CDR2 as SMNVEV (reference sequence). The CDR3 covers 15 residues. The rearrangement joins TRBV27 to TRBJ2-7; the match to TRBD1 covers 9 bases. This TCR was sampled from a woman older than 75 with active or convalescent COVID-19. Sequences were obtained from peripheral blood. The CDR3 here is CARNTGQGTPYEQYF. The CDR3 DNA is TGTGCCAGGAACACCGGACAGGGGACTCCCTACGAGCAGTACTTC.